These 6 T cell receptor beta chains share one sample of origin, sequenced in a study of T cell repertoires in aging, cancer and after chemotherapy. A mixed TRB-A/B primer pool amplified rearranged TRB by multiplex touch-down PCR. TCRdb independently ran MiXCR on the multiplex PCR reads; one entry per CDR3 protein. The table lists about 11,000 distinct CDR3 sequences, roughly 25% of them singletons. Peripheral blood genomic DNA, not sorted cells or RNA, was the template. Input material: blood. The source of these receptors is a human donor in good health.

In its sample, this clonotype ranks as medium-sized. The rearrangement links TRBV20-1 to TRBJ2-5, with D possibly being TRBD2 (5 bases). This CDR3 is built from 13 residues. Germline V CDR1 and CDR2: DFQATT, SNEGSKA (reference sequence). Trimming took 3 bases from V and 1 from J, leaving 9 bases between them. CDR3 amino acids: CSASGRGQETQYF. CDR3 sequence (DNA): TGCAGTGCTAGCGGCCGGGGCCAAGAGACCCAGTACTTC.

This clonotype came up a few times. The V call is TRBV20-1, the J call TRBJ2-5; 7 positions match TRBD1. This CDR3 has 13 residues. J gave up 5 bases and V 2 bases, and 5 bases lay outside the gene matches. The germline CDR1 and CDR2 sequences are DFQATT and SNEGSKA (reference sequence). CDR3 sequence reads: CSARQGGKETQYF. Written as DNA, the CDR3 is TGCAGTGCTAGACAAGGGGGCAAGGAGACCCAGTACTTC.

This clonotype is medium-sized (0.01 to 0.1%) in the sample. The genes are TRBV6-1 and TRBJ1-4; D is undetermined. The germline V gene has CDR1 MNHNS and CDR2 SASEGT. The CDR3 has 18 residues. V was shortened by 6 bases and J by 0 bases, with 20 bases between the two germline ends. CDR3 DNA: TGTGCCAGCAGCGTTAGTAAATCTCGGGGAACAACTAATGAAAAACTGTTTTTT. It encodes CASSVSKSRGTTNEKLFF.

The gene calls are TRBV20-1 and TRBJ1-6; no clear D. The V end lost 0 bases, the J end lost 9 bases, and 15 bases lay between the germline ends. The CDR3 has 15 residues. Germline V CDR1 and CDR2: DFQATT, SNEGSKA (reference sequence). CDR3 sequence: CSARDRPSRPSPLHF. CDR3 bases: TGCAGTGCTAGAGACCGTCCTTCACGTCCTTCACCCCTCCACTTT.

The J gene is TRBJ2-1, the V gene TRBV7-9, with 9 bases matching TRBD2. Germline CDR1 reads SEHNR; CDR2 reads FQNEAQ (reference sequence). The junction had 3 bases not matched to a gene; V was cut back by 6 bases and J by 6 bases. This CDR3 contains 13 residues. The CDR3 sequence is CASRETSGNEQFF. As DNA, the CDR3 is TGTGCCAGCAGGGAGACTAGCGGCAATGAGCAGTTCTTC.

The gene calls are TRBV27 and TRBJ2-7; TRBD1 matches 9 bases. V shed 7 bases and J 4 bases; nucleotides not matched to a gene: 8. Germline assignment: CDR1 MNHEY and CDR2 SMNVEV (reference sequence). This CDR3 has 14 residues. DNA for the CDR3: TGTGCCAGCACCTCAGGGGACAGGGCTTACGAGCAGTACTTC. Translation: CASTSGDRAYEQYF.